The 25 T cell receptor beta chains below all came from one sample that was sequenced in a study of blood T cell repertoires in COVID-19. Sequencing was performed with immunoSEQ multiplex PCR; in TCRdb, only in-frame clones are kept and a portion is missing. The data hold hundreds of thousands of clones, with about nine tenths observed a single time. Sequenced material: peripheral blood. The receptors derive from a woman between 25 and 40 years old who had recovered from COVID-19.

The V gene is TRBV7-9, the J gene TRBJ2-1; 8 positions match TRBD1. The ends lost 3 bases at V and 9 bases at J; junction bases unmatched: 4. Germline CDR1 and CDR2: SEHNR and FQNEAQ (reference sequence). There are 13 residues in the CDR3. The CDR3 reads CASSFGTGGEQFF. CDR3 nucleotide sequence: TGTGCCAGCAGCTTCGGAACAGGGGGTGAGCAGTTCTTC.

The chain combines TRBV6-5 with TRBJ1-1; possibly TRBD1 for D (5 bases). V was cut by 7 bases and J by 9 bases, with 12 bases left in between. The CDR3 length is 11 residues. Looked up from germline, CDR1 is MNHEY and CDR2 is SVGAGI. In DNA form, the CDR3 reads TGTGCCAGCACCCAGGGTAGTAAAGCTTTCTTT. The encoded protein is CASTQGSKAFF.

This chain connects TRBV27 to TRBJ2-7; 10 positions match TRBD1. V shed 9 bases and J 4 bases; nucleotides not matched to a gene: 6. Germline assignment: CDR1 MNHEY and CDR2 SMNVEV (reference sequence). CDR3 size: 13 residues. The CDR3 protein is CASTGTGVYEQYF. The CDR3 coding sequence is TGTGCCAGTACCGGGACAGGGGTTTACGAGCAGTACTTC.

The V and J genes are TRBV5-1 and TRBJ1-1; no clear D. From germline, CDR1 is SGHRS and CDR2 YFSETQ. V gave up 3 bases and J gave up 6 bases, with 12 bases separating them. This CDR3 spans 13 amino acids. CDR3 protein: CASSSSQEAEAFF. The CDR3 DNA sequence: TGCGCCAGCAGCTCTTCCCAGGAAGCTGAAGCTTTCTTT.

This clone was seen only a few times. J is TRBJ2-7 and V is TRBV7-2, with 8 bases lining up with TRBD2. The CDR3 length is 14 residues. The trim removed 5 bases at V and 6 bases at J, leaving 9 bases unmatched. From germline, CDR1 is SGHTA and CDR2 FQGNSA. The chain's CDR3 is CASSPGVAGIEQYF. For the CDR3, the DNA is TGTGCCAGCAGCCCTGGGGTAGCGGGGATCGAGCAGTACTTC.

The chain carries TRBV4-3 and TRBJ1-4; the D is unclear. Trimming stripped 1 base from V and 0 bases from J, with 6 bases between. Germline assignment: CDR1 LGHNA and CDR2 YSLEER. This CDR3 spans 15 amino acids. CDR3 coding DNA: TGCGCCAGCAGCCAAGCCTATGCAACTAATGAAAAACTGTTTTTT. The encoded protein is CASSQAYATNEKLFF.

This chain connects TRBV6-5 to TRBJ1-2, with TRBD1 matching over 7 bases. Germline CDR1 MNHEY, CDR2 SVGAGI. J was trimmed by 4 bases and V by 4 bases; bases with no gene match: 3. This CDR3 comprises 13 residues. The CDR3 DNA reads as TGTGCCAGCAGTTCTGACAGGGCCTATGGCTACACCTTC. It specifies CASSSDRAYGYTF.

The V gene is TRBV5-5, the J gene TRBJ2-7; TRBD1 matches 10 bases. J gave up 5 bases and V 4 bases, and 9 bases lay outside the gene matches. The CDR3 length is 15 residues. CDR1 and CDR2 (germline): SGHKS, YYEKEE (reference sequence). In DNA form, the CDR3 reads TGTGCCAGCAGCCGGGGGGACAGGGGTATTGACGAGCAGTACTTC. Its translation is CASSRGDRGIDEQYF.

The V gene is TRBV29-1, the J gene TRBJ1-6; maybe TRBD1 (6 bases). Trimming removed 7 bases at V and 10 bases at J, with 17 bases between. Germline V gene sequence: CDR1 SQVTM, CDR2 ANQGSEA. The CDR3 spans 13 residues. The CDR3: CSAVTGSNSPLHF. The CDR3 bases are TGCAGCGCTGTGACAGGCTCCAACTCACCCCTCCACTTT.

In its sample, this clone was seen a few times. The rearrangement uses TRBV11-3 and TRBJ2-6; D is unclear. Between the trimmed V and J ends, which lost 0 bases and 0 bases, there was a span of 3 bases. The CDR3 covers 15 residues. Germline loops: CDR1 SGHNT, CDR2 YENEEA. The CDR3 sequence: CASSLDSSGANVLTF. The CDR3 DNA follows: TGTGCCAGCAGCTTAGATAGCTCTGGGGCCAACGTCCTGACTTTC.

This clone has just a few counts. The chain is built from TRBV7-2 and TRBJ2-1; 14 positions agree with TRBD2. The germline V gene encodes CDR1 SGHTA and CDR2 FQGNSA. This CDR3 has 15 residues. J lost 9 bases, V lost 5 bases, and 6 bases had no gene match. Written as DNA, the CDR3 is TGTGCCAGCAGCCCGAGACTAGCGGGGGGGCGTGAGCAGTTCTTC. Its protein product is CASSPRLAGGREQFF.

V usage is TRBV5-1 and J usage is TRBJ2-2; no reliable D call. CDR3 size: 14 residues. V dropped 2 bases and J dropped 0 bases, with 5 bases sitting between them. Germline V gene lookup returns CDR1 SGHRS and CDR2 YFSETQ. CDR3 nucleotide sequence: TGCGCCAGCAGCTTCGGTGCGAACACCGGGGAGCTGTTTTTT. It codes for CASSFGANTGELFF.

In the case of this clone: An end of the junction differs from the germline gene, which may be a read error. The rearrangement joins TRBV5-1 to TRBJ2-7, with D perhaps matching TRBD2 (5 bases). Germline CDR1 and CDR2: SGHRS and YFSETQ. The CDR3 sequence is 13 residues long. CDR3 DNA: TGCGCCAGCAACTTGGCCGGGGTATCCGAGCAGTACTTC. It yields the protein CASNLAGVSEQYF.

The CDR3 sequence: CASKDSSSYNEQFF. CDR3 nucleotides: TGTGCCAGCAAAGACTCTAGCTCCTACAATGAGCAGTTCTTC. The rearrangement links TRBV28 to TRBJ2-1, with unresolved D. CDR3 size: 14 residues. Per the germline V gene, CDR1 is MDHEN and CDR2 is SYDVKM. V lost 7 bases, J lost 0 bases, and 10 bases lay in between.

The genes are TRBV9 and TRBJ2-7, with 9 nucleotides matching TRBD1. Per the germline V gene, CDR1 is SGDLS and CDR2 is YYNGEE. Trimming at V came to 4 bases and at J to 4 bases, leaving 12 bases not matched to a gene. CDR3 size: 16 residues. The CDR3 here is CASSPSSPGQGYEQYF. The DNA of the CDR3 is TGTGCCAGCAGCCCGAGTTCGCCGGGACAGGGATACGAGCAGTACTTC.

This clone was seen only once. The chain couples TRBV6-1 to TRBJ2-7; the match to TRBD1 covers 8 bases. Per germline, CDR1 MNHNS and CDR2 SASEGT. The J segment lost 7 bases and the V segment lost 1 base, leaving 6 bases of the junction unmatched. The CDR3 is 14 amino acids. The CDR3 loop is CASSEGNRGREQYF. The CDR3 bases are TGTGCCAGCAGTGAAGGGAACAGGGGGAGAGAGCAGTACTTC.

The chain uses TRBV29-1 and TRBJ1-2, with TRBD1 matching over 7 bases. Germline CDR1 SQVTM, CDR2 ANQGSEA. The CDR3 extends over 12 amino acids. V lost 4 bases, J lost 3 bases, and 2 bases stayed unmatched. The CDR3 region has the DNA TGCAGCGTTGGAGGGGGCGACTATGGCTACACCTTC. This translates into CSVGGGDYGYTF. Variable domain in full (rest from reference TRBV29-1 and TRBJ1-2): SAVISQKPSRDICQRGTSLTIQCQVDSQVTMMFWYRQQPGQSLTLIATANQGSEATYESGFVIDKFPISRPNLTFSTLTVSNMSPEDSSIYLCSVGGGDYGYTFGSGTRLTVV.

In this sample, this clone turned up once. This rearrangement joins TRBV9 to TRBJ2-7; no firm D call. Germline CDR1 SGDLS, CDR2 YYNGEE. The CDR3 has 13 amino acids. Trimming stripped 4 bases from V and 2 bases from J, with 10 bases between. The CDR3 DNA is TGTGCCAGCAGCAACCAGGTAACCTACGAGCAGTACTTC. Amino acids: CASSNQVTYEQYF. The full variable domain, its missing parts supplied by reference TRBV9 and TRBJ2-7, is DSGVTQTPKHLITATGQRVTLRCSPRSGDLSVYWYQQSLDQGLQFLIQYYNGEERAKGNILERFSAQQFPDLHSELNLSSLELGDSALYFCASSNQVTYEQYFGPGTRLTVT.

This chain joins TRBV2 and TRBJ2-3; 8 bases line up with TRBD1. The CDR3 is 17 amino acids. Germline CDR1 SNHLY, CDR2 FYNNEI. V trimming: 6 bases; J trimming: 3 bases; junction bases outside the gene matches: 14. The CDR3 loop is CASSAWTGWVETDTQYF. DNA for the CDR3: TGTGCCAGCAGCGCATGGACAGGGTGGGTCGAGACAGATACGCAGTATTTT.

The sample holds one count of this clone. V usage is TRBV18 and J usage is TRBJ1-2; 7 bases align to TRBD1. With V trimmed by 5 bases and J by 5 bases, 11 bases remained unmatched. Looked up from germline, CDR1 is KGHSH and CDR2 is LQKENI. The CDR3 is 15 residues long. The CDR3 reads CASSDNRGGRYGYTF. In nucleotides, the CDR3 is TGTGCCAGCTCAGATAACAGGGGAGGAAGATATGGCTACACCTTC.

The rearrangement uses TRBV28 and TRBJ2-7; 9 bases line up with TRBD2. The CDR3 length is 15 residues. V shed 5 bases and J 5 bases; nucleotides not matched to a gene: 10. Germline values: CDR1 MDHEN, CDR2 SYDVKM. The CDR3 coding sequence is TGTGCCAGCAGTGGCCGGGGACTAGCCCTGGACGAGCAGTACTTC. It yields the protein CASSGRGLALDEQYF.

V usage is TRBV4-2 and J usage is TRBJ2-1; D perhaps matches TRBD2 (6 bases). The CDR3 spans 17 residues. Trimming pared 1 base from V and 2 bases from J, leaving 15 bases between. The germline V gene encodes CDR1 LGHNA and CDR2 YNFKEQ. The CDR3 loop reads CASSQVPLAQPYNEQFF. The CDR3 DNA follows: TGTGCCAGCAGCCAAGTCCCACTAGCCCAGCCCTACAATGAGCAGTTCTTC.

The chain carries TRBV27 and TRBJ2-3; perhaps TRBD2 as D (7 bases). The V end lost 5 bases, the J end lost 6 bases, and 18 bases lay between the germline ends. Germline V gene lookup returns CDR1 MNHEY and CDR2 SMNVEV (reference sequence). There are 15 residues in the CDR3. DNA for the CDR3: TGTGCCAGCAGTACCCGGGGGGCCTTAATGGATACGCAGTATTTT. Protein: CASSTRGALMDTQYF.

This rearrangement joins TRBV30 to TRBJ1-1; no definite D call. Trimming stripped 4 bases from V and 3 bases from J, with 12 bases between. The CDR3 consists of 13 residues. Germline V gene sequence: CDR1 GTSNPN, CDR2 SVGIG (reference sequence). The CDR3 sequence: CAWNSRGDTEAFF. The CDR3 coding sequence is TGTGCCTGGAATTCCCGCGGGGACACTGAAGCTTTCTTT.

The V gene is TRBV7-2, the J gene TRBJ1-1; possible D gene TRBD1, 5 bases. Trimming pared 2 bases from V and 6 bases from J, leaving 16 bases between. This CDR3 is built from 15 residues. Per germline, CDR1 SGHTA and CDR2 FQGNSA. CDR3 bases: TGTGCCAGCAGCTTACGCGGGGACGAGATGCCTGAAGCTTTCTTT. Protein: CASSLRGDEMPEAFF.